These T cell receptor beta chains were read from a single sample in a study of neurological immune-mediated disorders. TCRdb reprocessed the 5' RACE reads with MiXCR, giving one entry per CDR3 protein. The sample yields 50,000 or so distinct CDR3 sequences, 3% to 4% seen once. Sequenced material: PBMCs. All receptors derive from a man between 40 and 49 years old with multiple sclerosis. Both conserved end residues are part of each CDR3. D genes are given only for firm matches. Rows may omit the clone size; those that give it use once, few, many or a size class.

>many|TRBD2|TRBV5-1|TRBJ2-1
CASSLAVGGGNNEQFF
TGCGCCAGCAGCTTGGCGGTTGGCGGGGGAAACAATGAGCAGTTCTTC
>many|NA|TRBV5-5|TRBJ1-5
CASSLQWVRGGGNQPQHF
TGTGCCAGCAGCCTCCAATGGGTTAGGGGGGGTGGCAATCAGCCCCAGCATTTT
>many|TRBD1|TRBV5-5|TRBJ2-3
CASSTRTGRADTQYF
TGTGCCAGCAGCACCAGGACAGGACGCGCAGATACGCAGTATTTT
>many|TRBD1|TRBV5-1|TRBJ2-1
CASSLTAGGRGNEQFF
TGCGCCAGCAGCTTGACCGCAGGGGGCAGGGGGAATGAGCAGTTCTTC
>many|NA|TRBV4-1|TRBJ2-7
CASSQEWTGEQYF
TGCGCCAGCAGCCAAGAGTGGACGGGCGAGCAGTACTTC
>many|NA|TRBV7-2|TRBJ2-1
CASSLGPNNEQFF
TGTGCCAGCAGCTTGGGGCCCAACAATGAGCAGTTCTTC
>NA|NA|TRBV5-1|TRBJ1-1
CASSLTGTNTEAFF
TGCGCCAGCAGCTTGACAGGGACGAACACTGAAGCTTTCTTT
>many|TRBD2|TRBV2|TRBJ2-3
CASNPKDGGASDTQYF
TGTGCCAGCAACCCGAAGGACGGGGGGGCCTCAGATACGCAGTATTTT
>many|TRBD1|TRBV20-1|TRBJ2-1
CSVPRGQEQFF
TGCAGTGTCCCCAGGGGACAGGAGCAGTTCTTC
>many|NA|TRBV20-1|TRBJ2-5
CSARDHGGLQETQYF
TGCAGTGCTAGAGATCATGGGGGGCTCCAAGAGACCCAGTACTTC
>many|TRBD2|TRBV12-3/TRBV12-4|TRBJ2-7
CASSLLAGGRNEQYF
TGTGCCAGCAGTCTTCTAGCGGGGGGCAGGAACGAGCAGTACTTC
>many|TRBD1|TRBV5-5|TRBJ2-2
CASSWGQGAHTGELFF
TGTGCCAGCAGCTGGGGACAGGGGGCGCACACCGGGGAGCTGTTTTTT
>many|TRBD1|TRBV5-5|TRBJ1-4
CASSFAGQGGEKLFF
TGTGCCAGCAGCTTCGCGGGACAGGGAGGGGAAAAACTGTTTTTT
>few|NA|TRBV4-1|TRBJ1-1
CASSQELKVNTEAFF
TGCGCCAGCAGCCAAGAGCTCAAAGTGAACACTGAAGCTTTCTTT
>many|TRBD1|TRBV28|TRBJ1-2
CASRREDRGIFGYTF
TGTGCCAGCAGAAGGGAGGACAGGGGGATTTTCGGCTACACCTTC
>many|NA|TRBV6-5|TRBJ2-5
CASSAGWVTVQETQYF
TGTGCCAGCAGTGCCGGCTGGGTCACCGTCCAAGAGACCCAGTACTTC
>many|TRBD1|TRBV20-1|TRBJ2-7
CSARQGAYEQYF
TGCAGTGCTAGACAGGGGGCCTACGAGCAGTACTTC
>NA|NA|TRBV30|TRBJ1-6
CAWRGGTANSPLHF
TGTGCCTGGAGGGGCGGGACGGCCAATTCACCCCTCCACTTT
>many|NA|TRBV20-1|TRBJ2-5
CSARPQRPGETQYF
TGCAGTGCTAGACCACAGAGGCCAGGGGAGACCCAGTACTTC
>few|NA|TRBV5-5|TRBJ1-1
CASSSPAAGITNTEAFF
TGTGCCAGCAGCTCACCAGCGGCGGGGATAACTAACACTGAAGCTTTCTTT
>many|NA|TRBV4-1|TRBJ1-5
CASSQGLRGGQPQHF
TGCGCCAGCAGCCAAGGCCTCAGGGGAGGACAGCCCCAGCATTTT
>many|TRBD2|TRBV5-1|TRBJ2-5
CASSQSGEGQETQYF
TGCGCCAGCAGTCAGAGCGGGGAGGGGCAAGAGACCCAGTACTTC
>many|NA|TRBV7-2|TRBJ1-1
CASSLEAPRSTEAFF
TGTGCCAGCAGCTTAGAGGCGCCAAGGAGCACTGAAGCTTTCTTT
>many|NA|TRBV4-1|TRBJ2-3
CASSQRTGGIPTDTQYF
TGCGCCAGCAGCCAAAGGACAGGCGGGATTCCCACAGATACGCAGTATTTT
>many|NA|TRBV28|TRBJ1-2
CASLVGGTNYGYTF
TGTGCCTCCCTCGTTGGGGGAACTAACTATGGCTACACCTTC
>many|NA|TRBV20-1|TRBJ2-2
CSARPMTGELFF
TGCAGTGCTAGACCGATGACCGGGGAGCTGTTTTTT
>many|TRBD2|TRBV20-1|TRBJ2-7
CSAEPPLAGGGEQYF
TGCAGTGCCGAACCACCACTAGCGGGGGGTGGGGAGCAGTACTTC
>many|NA|TRBV5-1|TRBJ1-2
CASSYQGSVDGYTF
TGCGCCAGCAGTTATCAGGGCTCGGTGGATGGCTACACCTTC
>many|TRBD1|TRBV29-1|TRBJ2-7
CSVLPGQTYEQYF
TGCAGCGTGCTCCCGGGACAGACCTACGAGCAGTACTTC
>many|NA|TRBV7-3|TRBJ2-7
CASSLYPGVNEQYF
TGTGCCAGCAGCTTATACCCGGGGGTGAACGAGCAGTACTTC
>many|NA|TRBV12-3/TRBV12-4|TRBJ1-2
CASSLVPEDGYTF
TGTGCCAGCAGTTTAGTCCCCGAGGATGGCTACACCTTC
>many|NA|TRBV5-1|TRBJ2-5
CASSLVPRGQETQYF
TGCGCCAGCAGCTTGGTCCCCCGAGGCCAAGAGACCCAGTACTTC
>many|TRBD1|TRBV27|TRBJ1-1
CASSTRTGGFAAFF
TGTGCCAGCAGTACAAGGACAGGGGGTTTCGCGGCTTTCTTT
>many|TRBD1|TRBV7-2|TRBJ2-7
CASSLQSTGLNEQYF
TGTGCCAGCAGCTTACAGTCGACAGGGCTCAACGAGCAGTACTTC
>many|TRBD1|TRBV10-3|TRBJ1-2
CAIRAGTGTGYGYTF
TGTGCCATCAGAGCTGGAACCGGGACAGGCTATGGCTACACCTTC